The 13 T cell receptor beta chains given below trace back to one sample, sequenced in a study of T cell responses to AZD1222 COVID-19 vaccine. Here immunoSEQ multiplex PCR was the method, and the copy in TCRdb shows in-frame clones only, minus some. The repertoire holds 120,000 or so clones, with 92% as singletons. This sample comprised peripheral blood, obtained 28 days after the second AZD1222 dose. These receptors were obtained from an adult who received the AZD1222 COVID-19 vaccine.

V gene TRBV27 combines with J gene TRBJ2-5, with D hard to call. The CDR3 has 16 residues. CDR1 MNHEY and CDR2 SMNVEV come from the germline V gene (reference sequence). Trimming took 6 bases from V and 2 from J, leaving 19 bases between them. The CDR3 sequence: CASSTGVVVTQETQYF. The CDR3 bases are TGTGCCAGCAGCACTGGCGTGGTTGTGACTCAAGAGACCCAGTACTTC.

The sample holds one count of this clone. The chain joins TRBV19 to TRBJ2-5, with TRBD1 matching 7 bases. V lost 7 bases, J lost 3 bases, and 8 bases stayed unmatched. The CDR3 is made up of 14 amino acids. Per the germline V gene, CDR1 is LNHDA and CDR2 is SQIVND (reference sequence). CDR3 sequence: CASNPYGTEETQYF. The CDR3 coding sequence is TGTGCCAGTAACCCTTATGGGACAGAAGAGACCCAGTACTTC.

The chain is built from TRBV6-1 and TRBJ1-4, with D possibly matching TRBD1 (6 bases). Trimming left V 3 bases short and J 7 bases short, with 15 bases between. The length of the CDR3 is 15 residues. Looked up from germline, CDR1 is MNHNS and CDR2 is SASEGT. CDR3 nucleotides: TGTGCCAGCAGTGACGGACAGCCACCGGGTGAAAAACTGTTTTTT. The encoded protein is CASSDGQPPGEKLFF.

The gene calls are TRBV30 and TRBJ2-5; no firm D call. Looked up from germline, CDR1 is GTSNPN and CDR2 is SVGIG (reference sequence). V was clipped by 1 base and J by 5 bases, with 8 bases between them. There are 12 residues in the CDR3. As DNA, the CDR3 is TGTGCCTGGAGTGACCCTCGGGAGACCCAGTACTTC. This gives the protein CAWSDPRETQYF.

The chain employs TRBV3-1 (or the pseudogene TRBV3-2) and TRBJ2-7; unclear D gene. This CDR3 has 14 amino acids. Germline V gene data show CDR1 as LGHDT and CDR2 as YNNKEL (reference sequence). The ends were cut back, 3 bases at V and 0 bases at J, with 9 bases in the middle. CDR3 nucleotide sequence: TGTGCCAGCAGCCAGGGGAAGAGCTCCTACGAGCAGTACTTC. Translating gives CASSQGKSSYEQYF.

The V and J genes are TRBV11-2 and TRBJ2-3; 9 positions match TRBD1. Germline trimming cut 3 bases from V and 4 bases from J; bases unmatched to any gene: 5. The CDR3 is 15 residues long. The V gene's germline CDR1 is SGHAT and CDR2 FQNNGV. CDR3 region: CASSLGQGFADTQYF. The CDR3 region has the DNA TGTGCCAGCAGCTTGGGACAGGGTTTTGCAGATACGCAGTATTTT.

This rearrangement joins TRBV4-1 to TRBJ2-3; a possible D gene is TRBD2 (6 bases). This CDR3 contains 14 residues. The germline V gene has CDR1 MGHRA and CDR2 YSYEKL. V was pared by 4 bases and J by 2 bases, with 10 bases between. This CDR3 reads CASSPGLATDTQYF. The CDR3 nucleotides are TGCGCCAGCAGCCCGGGACTTGCCACAGATACGCAGTATTTT.

V gene TRBV28 combines with J gene TRBJ1-3, with TRBD1 identical over 9 bases. There are 16 residues in the CDR3. CDR1 and CDR2 from the germline V gene are MDHEN and SYDVKM. J gave up 5 bases and V 2 bases, and 7 bases lay outside the gene matches. The CDR3: CASSLLGQGRRNTIYF. DNA of the CDR3: TGTGCCAGCAGTTTACTGGGACAGGGAAGGCGAAACACCATATATTTT.

This sequence joins TRBV18 and TRBJ2-7; 8 bases map to TRBD1. With 4 bases clipped from V and 2 bases from J, the junction kept 7 bases outside the gene matches. Germline loops: CDR1 KGHSH, CDR2 LQKENI. This CDR3 spans 15 amino acids. This CDR3 is CASSLEQGEAYEQYF. CDR3 DNA: TGTGCCAGCTCACTCGAACAGGGGGAAGCCTACGAGCAGTACTTC. Full variable domain (remainder filled in from reference TRBV18 and TRBJ2-7): NAGVMQNPRHLVRRRGQEARLRCSPMKGHSHVYWYRQLPEEGLKFMVYLQKENIIDESGMPKERFSAEFPKEGPSILRIQQVVRGDSAAYFCASSLEQGEAYEQYFGPGTRLTVT.

The J gene is TRBJ2-3, the V gene TRBV4-1; TRBD2 is a possible D gene (7 bases). Germline V CDR1 and CDR2: MGHRA, YSYEKL. Trimming left V 4 bases short and J 0 bases short, with 20 bases between. The CDR3 consists of 18 residues. In DNA, the CDR3 is TGCGCCAGCAGCCCCACGGGGGCCGGGGGGTCTAGCACAGATACGCAGTATTTT. This gives the protein CASSPTGAGGSSTDTQYF.

The chain links TRBV5-1 to TRBJ1-1, with a possible D match to TRBD1 (5 bases). The V gene's germline CDR1 is SGHRS and CDR2 YFSETQ. The CDR3 length is 15 residues. V dropped 4 bases and J dropped 4 bases, with 17 bases sitting between them. The CDR3 bases are TGCGCCAGCAGCCCCGGGTCAGGCGGGGGCACTGAAGCTTTCTTT. This gives the protein CASSPGSGGGTEAFF.

This clone was observed a single time. J is TRBJ1-2 and V is TRBV6-5; 12 bases line up with TRBD1. Trimming removed 4 bases from V and 8 bases from J; junction bases left unmatched: 8. This CDR3 has 15 residues. In germline, CDR1 is MNHEY, CDR2 SVGAGI. The CDR3 sequence: CASSSGTGGFSGYTF. The CDR3 DNA reads TGTGCCAGCAGTTCCGGGACAGGGGGCTTTAGCGGCTACACCTTC.

This chain links TRBV6-5 with TRBJ1-5; D ambiguous. Germline V lookup: CDR1 MNHEY, CDR2 SVGAGI. This CDR3 region has 13 residues. V shed 2 bases and J shed 0 bases, with 2 bases lying between them. The CDR3 nucleotides are TGTGCCAGCAGTTACGATAGCAATCAGCCCCAGCATTTT. It yields the protein CASSYDSNQPQHF.